This is a list of T cell receptor beta chains from one sample in a study of identical twins. In TCRdb, the 5' RACE reads were re-called with MiXCR into one record per CDR3 protein. This sample has about 260,000 distinct CDR3 sequences, with 7% found just once. These sequences were also reported in another study, on yellow fever vaccine responses in identical twins.

Sequencing was carried out using memory (CD45RO+) T cells sorted from blood. Receptors originate from a woman aged 18-30 years in good health. Each CDR3 is given with its conserved first and last residue. A D gene is named only where the DNA matches it firmly. Some rows have no size entry. The others give once, few or many, or a class for an expanded clone.

many,15,TRBJ2-5,TRBD1,TRBV28,TGTGCCAGCAGTTTATTGGCAGGGGGCGCAGAGACCCAGTACTTC,CASSLLAGGAETQYF
many,13,TRBJ1-6,.,TRBV4-1,TGCGCCAGCAGCCAAGATTTCGATTCACCCCTCCACTTT,CASSQDFDSPLHF
few,16,TRBJ2-7,.,TRBV5-5,TGTGCCAGCAGCTTGGACGGACGGCATCGCGCCTACGAGCAGTACTTC,CASSLDGRHRAYEQYF
.,17,TRBJ2-7,.,TRBV13,TGTGCCAGCAGCTTACTCCACCTATCGCAGGGCCCTCGGGAGCAGTACTTC,CASSLLHLSQGPREQYF
.,14,TRBJ2-1,TRBD2,TRBV20-1,TGCAGTGCTAGTCGGGGGGGATACGACAATGAGCAGTTCTTC,CSASRGGYDNEQFF
.,17,TRBJ2-5,TRBD2,TRBV4-1,TGCGCCAGCAGCCAAGGGTACAGCGGGGGGGCCGCCGAGACCCAGTACTTC,CASSQGYSGGAAETQYF
.,15,TRBJ1-1,.,TRBV5-6,TGTGCCAGCAGCTTGGGTGGCACGGAGTACACTGAAGCTTTCTTT,CASSLGGTEYTEAFF
few,15,TRBJ2-7,TRBD1,TRBV12-3/TRBV12-4,TGTGCCAGCAGTGCGACAGGGGCGATATCCTACGAGCAGTACTTC,CASSATGAISYEQYF
.,11,TRBJ2-3,.,TRBV4-1,TGCGCCAGCAGCCACTACGATACGCAGTATTTT,CASSHYDTQYF
many,17,TRBJ2-1,.,TRBV11-2,TGTGCCAGCAGCTTAGATCGGGGGGCGCCATTGTACAATGAGCAGTTCTTC,CASSLDRGAPLYNEQFF
many,15,TRBJ1-1,.,TRBV5-1,TGCGCCAGCAGCCCGGGGGCGGGACGGAATTCTGAAGCTTTCTTT,CASSPGAGRNSEAFF
many,12,TRBJ1-2,.,TRBV11-2,TGTGCCAGCAGTCCGGGTCTGGGGGGCTACACCTTC,CASSPGLGGYTF
many,14,TRBJ1-2,TRBD1,TRBV5-1,TGCGCCAGCAGCGGGGACAGCTTTAACTATGGCTACACCTTC,CASSGDSFNYGYTF
few,18,TRBJ2-6,TRBD1,TRBV12-3/TRBV12-4,TGTGCCAGCATACGTGGACAGGGTTTATCCTTTGGGGCCAACGTCCTGACTTTC,CASIRGQGLSFGANVLTF
.,13,TRBJ2-7,.,TRBV5-1,TGCGCCAGCAGCTTGGCCGGCCTAAGTGAGCAGTACTTC,CASSLAGLSEQYF
many,15,TRBJ2-1,.,TRBV7-3,TGTGCCAGCAGCGCTTCTAGCGTCTCCTACAATGAGCAGTTCTTC,CASSASSVSYNEQFF
many,15,TRBJ2-1,TRBD1,TRBV5-1,TGCGCCAGCAGCTTGGAGGGACAGGGCTACAATGAGCAGTTCTTC,CASSLEGQGYNEQFF
many,14,TRBJ2-1,.,TRBV20-1,TGCAGTGCCCAGGGCGGGACCCTCTGGAATGAGCAGTTCTTC,CSAQGGTLWNEQFF
many,14,TRBJ1-6,.,TRBV6-1,TGTGCCAGCTTACCGGGACTCAATAATTCACCCCTCCACTTT,CASLPGLNNSPLHF
.,14,TRBJ2-2,.,TRBV10-3,TGTGCCATCAGTGAGTCCGGGTTCACCGGGGAGCTGTTTTTT,CAISESGFTGELFF
.,17,TRBJ2-2,.,TRBV5-4,TGTGCCAGCAGCAAAAGCGCGCCTGGACATGTGACCGGGGAGCTGTTTTTT,CASSKSAPGHVTGELFF
many,16,TRBJ1-5,TRBD1,TRBV24-1,TGTGCCACCAGTGATCCTAGGACAGGGAGCAATCAGCCCCAGCATTTT,CATSDPRTGSNQPQHF
many,13,TRBJ2-7,TRBD2,TRBV29-1,TGCAGCGCCAGACTAGCGGGAGTCCACGAGCAGTACTTC,CSARLAGVHEQYF
.,15,TRBJ2-5,.,TRBV6-1,TGTGCCAGCACCAAAAGAGAGTTCGAGAGTTGGACCCAGTACTTC,CASTKREFESWTQYF
.,15,TRBJ2-3,TRBD1,TRBV28,TGTGCCAGCAGGGGACAGGGTGGGAGCACAGATACGCAGTATTTT,CASRGQGGSTDTQYF
few,14,TRBJ1-1,.,TRBV27,TGTGCCAGCAGTTTCCGACAGCTTGGACCCGAAGCTTTCTTT,CASSFRQLGPEAFF
many,18,TRBJ2-3,.,TRBV11-2,TGTGCCAGCAGCTTCGGGGCGGGCTTGTTCTCTGGCACAGATACGCAGTATTTT,CASSFGAGLFSGTDTQYF
many,14,TRBJ2-1,TRBD2,TRBV7-9,TGTGCCAGCAGGGCGGGGGGGTTTAACAATGAGCAGTTCTTC,CASRAGGFNNEQFF
few,13,TRBJ2-1,TRBD2,TRBV6-6,TGTGCCACGGGGGGGGTCTCCTACAATGAGCAGTTCTTC,CATGGVSYNEQFF
.,12,TRBJ2-5,.,TRBV6-6,TGTGCCAGCAGTTACGGGGGAGAGACCCAGTACTTC,CASSYGGETQYF
.,15,TRBJ2-4,.,TRBV12-3/TRBV12-4,TGTGCCACCCAACAGGGGGGGCTAGCCAAAAACATTCAGTACTTC,CATQQGGLAKNIQYF
.,15,TRBJ2-3,TRBD2,TRBV4-1,TGCGCCAGCAGCCCCAGCGGGGGGGCCACAGATACGCAGTATTTT,CASSPSGGATDTQYF
few,13,TRBJ1-1,.,TRBV5-1,TGCGCCAGCAGCTTGGACACAGGGCCCGAAGCTTTCTTT,CASSLDTGPEAFF
.,16,TRBJ2-7,TRBD2,TRBV9,TGTGCCAGCAGCCTCCACTCCGGACTAGCGGCGGGCGAGCAGTACTTC,CASSLHSGLAAGEQYF
few,16,TRBJ2-2,.,TRBV28,TGTGCCAGCAGTTTGGTCGGCAGGGTATTTAACGGGGAGCTGTTTTTT,CASSLVGRVFNGELFF
many,14,TRBJ1-5,.,TRBV20-1,TGCAGTGCTAGTATGGGTTATAGCAATCAGCCCCAGCATTTT,CSASMGYSNQPQHF
.,13,TRBJ2-5,TRBD2,TRBV12-3/TRBV12-4,TGTGCCAGCAGTTTAGAGCGGGGAGAGACCCAGTACTTC,CASSLERGETQYF
.,14,TRBJ1-2,TRBD1,TRBV6-1,TGTGCCAGCAGAAGACAGGGCGATGTTTATGGCTACACCTTC,CASRRQGDVYGYTF